The 28 T cell receptor beta chains below come from one sample, sequenced in a study of cytomegalovirus exposure and HLA in healthy donors. 60 Vbeta and 13 Jbeta primers were used in PCR. Profiled with immunoSEQ multiplex PCR; TCRdb holds only in-frame clones, not every one. The sample carries 85,000 to 100,000 clones, around 80% recorded once. Sequenced material: PBMCs. The receptors originated from a human donor in good health.

The chain has TRBV11-2 and TRBJ1-5, with D uncertain. Germline loops: CDR1 SGHAT, CDR2 FQNNGV. Trimming took off 2 bases at V and 5 bases at J, with 13 bases between the two ends. The CDR3 length is 15 residues. CDR3 DNA sequence: TGTGCCAGCAGCTTAAGTTTCGGTAATGATCAGCCCCAGCATTTT. Translating gives CASSLSFGNDQPQHF.

The chain joins TRBV19 to TRBJ1-2; weak D call: TRBD1 (6 bases). CDR1 and CDR2 (germline): LNHDA, SQIVND (reference sequence). Trimming shortened V by 6 bases and J by 6 bases, and 14 bases separated the two germline ends. This CDR3 contains 13 residues. DNA of the CDR3: TGTGCCAGTAGGGTAGACAGGCTCAATGGCTACACCTTC. It translates to CASRVDRLNGYTF.

The chain couples TRBV18 to TRBJ1-3; D is uncertain. The CDR3 length is 17 residues. V was cut by 6 bases and J by 1 base, with 19 bases left in between. Per germline, CDR1 KGHSH and CDR2 LQKENI. CDR3 coding DNA: TGTGCCAGCTCCCAAAAAGGAGGGTTTACGTCTGGAAACACCATATATTTT. Translating it yields CASSQKGGFTSGNTIYF.

The chain employs TRBV12-5 and TRBJ1-1; 8 bases match TRBD1. This CDR3 contains 14 residues. V shed 7 bases and J 2 bases; nucleotides not matched to a gene: 6. Germline CDR1 reads LGHNT; CDR2 reads FRNRAP. The CDR3 here is CASDPDRANTEAFF. The CDR3 DNA follows: TGTGCTAGTGACCCGGACAGGGCTAACACTGAAGCTTTCTTT.

The rearrangement links TRBV6-5 to TRBJ2-5; TRBD1 matches 7 bases. The assigned J gene may be wrong: the sequence end matches TRBJ2-7 better. In germline, CDR1 is MNHEY, CDR2 SVGAGI. The CDR3 length is 14 residues. CDR3 in amino acids: CASSQSGGLYEQYF. DNA of the CDR3: TGTGCCAGCAGTCAATCAGGGGGTTTGTACGAGCAGTACTTC.

The chain uses TRBV27 and TRBJ1-6, with 11 bases identical to TRBD1. Germline CDR1 MNHEY, CDR2 SMNVEV (reference sequence). J was trimmed by 8 bases and V by 1 base; bases with no gene match: 10. This CDR3 spans 18 amino acids. The CDR3 is CASSLLWTGGSRYSPLHF. The CDR3 nucleotides are TGTGCCAGCAGTTTATTGTGGACAGGGGGCTCTAGGTATTCACCCCTCCACTTT.

V usage is TRBV6-6 and J usage is TRBJ1-5, with D tentatively TRBD1 (5 bases). Looked up from germline, CDR1 is MNHNY and CDR2 is SVGAGI (reference sequence). V was shortened by 6 bases and J by 1 base, with 16 bases between the two germline ends. The CDR3 runs to 16 residues. The CDR3 reads CASRGVQGGSNQPQHF. The CDR3 DNA sequence: TGTGCCAGCAGGGGGGTCCAGGGAGGCAGCAATCAGCCCCAGCATTTT.

The rearrangement joins TRBV19 to TRBJ1-5, with D maybe TRBD1 (6 bases). The V end was cut by 5 bases, the J end by 5 bases, with 16 bases between. This CDR3 is 15 amino acids long. The germline V gene encodes CDR1 LNHDA and CDR2 SQIVND (reference sequence). The CDR3 DNA reads as TGTGCCAGTAGTCCAGGGGTCTATAGAGATCAGCCCCAGCATTTT. Its translation: CASSPGVYRDQPQHF.

The V gene is TRBV9, the J gene TRBJ2-5; 16 positions agree with TRBD2. V shed 4 bases, J shed 5 bases, and the junction held 8 bases outside the gene matches. This CDR3 has 17 residues. Germline assignment: CDR1 SGDLS and CDR2 YYNGEE. CDR3 region: CASSPGTSGRADETQYF. CDR3 bases: TGTGCCAGCAGCCCTGGGACTAGCGGGAGGGCCGATGAGACCCAGTACTTC. Based on the CDR3 plus reference TRBV9 and TRBJ2-5, the full variable domain is DSGVTQTPKHLITATGQRVTLRCSPRSGDLSVYWYQQSLDQGLQFLIQYYNGEERAKGNILERFSAQQFPDLHSELNLSSLELGDSALYFCASSPGTSGRADETQYFGPGTRLLVL.

The rearrangement links TRBV4-1 to TRBJ2-5, with 8 bases aligning to TRBD2. The end of the DNA is better explained by TRBJ2-7, so the J call may be wrong. The CDR3 sequence is 14 residues long. Germline V gene data show CDR1 as MGHRA and CDR2 as YSYEKL. This CDR3 is CASSLSGESYEQYF. The CDR3 DNA sequence: TGCGCCAGCAGCCTTAGCGGGGAATCCTACGAGCAGTACTTC.

The V and J genes are TRBV10-1 and TRBJ2-3, with TRBD2 matching over 9 bases. This CDR3 is built from 15 residues. Per germline, CDR1 WNHNN and CDR2 SYGVQD (reference sequence). After removal of 5 bases from V and 2 bases from J, the junction contained 5 bases not matched to a gene. The CDR3 sequence: CASSRSGGTTDTQYF. CDR3 coding DNA: TGCGCCAGCAGTCGAAGCGGGGGGACCACAGATACGCAGTATTTT.

A single count supports this clone. This chain uses TRBV6-6 with TRBJ1-1; D may be TRBD1 (5 bases). CDR1 MNHNY and CDR2 SVGAGI come from the germline V gene (reference sequence). The CDR3 is 15 residues long. V was trimmed by 5 bases and J by 5 bases, leaving 18 bases between them. The CDR3 sequence: CASSTLGGGGTEAFF. The CDR3 DNA sequence: TGTGCCAGCAGTACCCTGGGGGGGGGAGGTACTGAAGCTTTCTTT.

This clone is a singleton in its sample. The chain has TRBV29-1 and TRBJ2-4; 8 bases match TRBD1. This CDR3 is 13 amino acids long. Germline trimming cut 6 bases from V and 5 bases from J; bases unmatched to any gene: 6. The V gene's germline CDR1 is SQVTM and CDR2 ANQGSEA. This CDR3 is CSVGRGPQNIQYF. In DNA form, the CDR3 reads TGCAGCGTCGGCAGGGGGCCTCAAAACATTCAGTACTTC.

As to this clone: Other nucleotide sequences in the sample specify the same CDR3. The CDR3 sequence: CASSTRQGAGQPQHF. CDR3 sequence (DNA): TGTGCCAGTAGTACCCGACAGGGGGCAGGCCAGCCCCAGCATTTT. The chain links TRBV19 to TRBJ1-5, with 10 nucleotides matching TRBD1. V was clipped by 4 bases and J by 7 bases; unmatched bases: 7. CDR3 size: 15 residues. The germline V gene has CDR1 LNHDA and CDR2 SQIVND (reference sequence).

The rearrangement links TRBV5-1 to TRBJ2-3; a weak D match, TRBD2 (5 bases). The CDR3 sequence is 14 residues long. CDR1 SGHRS and CDR2 YFSETQ come from the germline V gene. The V end lost 1 base, the J end lost 5 bases, and 11 bases lay between the germline ends. The CDR3 bases are TGCGCCAGCAGCTTGTCCGGGGATCTAGATACGCAGTATTTT. It codes for CASSLSGDLDTQYF.

The chain joins TRBV21-1 to TRBJ2-3; TRBD2 reflects the table's D call only, with no check against the DNA. TRBV21-1 is a listed pseudogene. This CDR3 has 16 amino acids. CDR3 amino acids: CASSSLREPSTDTQYF. DNA for the CDR3: TGTGCCAGCAGCTCGTTGCGGGAGCCTAGCACAGATACGCAGTATTTT.

The chain is built from TRBV7-2 and TRBJ2-4; 13 bases align to TRBD2. V shed 5 bases, J shed 9 bases, and the junction held 7 bases outside the gene matches. CDR3 length: 15 amino acids. The V gene's germline CDR1 is SGHTA and CDR2 FQGNSA. CDR3 DNA: TGTGCCAGCAGCGTCGGGACTAGCGGGACAGGCATTCAGTACTTC. Translating gives CASSVGTSGTGIQYF.

This sequence joins TRBV5-6 and TRBJ2-7, with 8 bases lining up with TRBD2. Germline lookup yields CDR1 SGHDT and CDR2 YYEEEE. Unmatched junction bases numbered 8, after V lost 3 bases and J lost 6 bases. The CDR3 totals 14 residues. The CDR3 protein is CASSSIRGGSEQYF. The CDR3, as DNA: TGTGCCAGCAGCTCTATCCGGGGGGGCAGCGAGCAGTACTTC.

V is TRBV30 and J is TRBJ1-2; 7 bases are shared with TRBD1. This CDR3 region has 15 residues. Germline assignment: CDR1 GTSNPN and CDR2 SVGIG (reference sequence). The junction had 7 bases not matched to a gene; V was cut back by 1 base and J by 2 bases. CDR3 coding DNA: TGTGCCTGGAGTGCTCTTAGGGGGCTGAACTATGGCTACACCTTC. Its translation: CAWSALRGLNYGYTF. Filled out from reference TRBV30 and TRBJ1-2, the complete variable domain reads SQTIHQWPATLVQPVGSPLSLECTVEGTSNPNLYWYRQAAGRGLQLLFYSVGIGQISSEVPQNLSASRPQDRQFILSSKKLLLSDSGFYLCAWSALRGLNYGYTFGSGTRLTVV.

This chain connects TRBV5-6 to TRBJ2-7; 7 positions agree with TRBD1. Unmatched junction bases numbered 13, after V lost 4 bases and J lost 3 bases. Looked up from germline, CDR1 is SGHDT and CDR2 is YYEEEE. The CDR3 sequence is 16 residues long. CDR3: CASSQTTGTTDYEQYF. The CDR3 DNA reads as TGTGCCAGCAGCCAGACGACAGGGACGACCGACTACGAGCAGTACTTC.

This sequence joins TRBV6-4 and TRBJ1-6, with D tentatively TRBD1 (6 bases). Trimming stripped 3 bases from V and 9 bases from J, with 12 bases between. The CDR3 totals 14 residues. Germline V gene sequence: CDR1 MRHNA, CDR2 SNTAGT. CDR3 in amino acids: CASSEEQGRSPLHF. The CDR3 nucleotides are TGTGCCAGCAGTGAGGAACAGGGTCGTTCACCCCTCCACTTT.

This clone is medium-sized (0.01 to 0.1%) within its sample. The CDR3 DNA follows: TGTGCCAGCAGCTTGGAGGGGTCTAAGGATACGCAGTATTTT. This gives the protein CASSLEGSKDTQYF. The chain joins TRBV5-5 to TRBJ2-3, with a weak D call TRBD1 (5 bases). The germline V gene has CDR1 SGHKS and CDR2 YYEKEE (reference sequence). V lost 0 bases and J lost 6, with 11 bases in between. The CDR3 is 14 residues long.

The V and J genes are TRBV14 and TRBJ1-1; D remains ambiguous. The CDR3 covers 13 residues. Deletions cut 7 bases from V and 4 bases from J, with 13 bases between. Germline loops: CDR1 SGHDN, CDR2 FVKESK. CDR3 nucleotides: TGTGCCAGCATGTACTCCCCGGGCACTGAAGCTTTCTTT. As protein: CASMYSPGTEAFF.

The chain employs TRBV19 and TRBJ2-7, with a weak D call TRBD2 (6 bases). The germline CDR1 and CDR2 sequences are LNHDA and SQIVND (reference sequence). V was clipped by 5 bases and J by 1 base, with 18 bases between them. There are 16 residues in the CDR3. The CDR3 loop reads CASSSRDSGRSYEQYF. In DNA, the CDR3 is TGTGCCAGTAGTTCCCGGGACTCAGGACGGTCCTACGAGCAGTACTTC. Based on the CDR3 plus reference TRBV19 and TRBJ2-7, the full variable domain is DGGITQSPKYLFRKEGQNVTLSCEQNLNHDAMYWYRQDPGQGLRLIYYSQIVNDFQKGDIAEGYSVSREKKESFPLTVTSAQKNPTAFYLCASSSRDSGRSYEQYFGPGTRLTVT.

This chain joins TRBV4-3 and TRBJ2-1; 7 bases match TRBD1. Germline-derived CDR1 and CDR2 are LGHNA and YSLEER. The CDR3 is 14 residues long. The V segment lost 0 bases and the J segment 9 bases; nucleotides outside the gene matches: 5. CDR3 protein: CASSQDGYRGEQFF. The CDR3 bases are TGCGCCAGCAGCCAAGATGGGTACAGGGGTGAGCAGTTCTTC.

The rearrangement uses TRBV11-2 and TRBJ2-5, with 11 bases that match TRBD2. J was trimmed by 4 bases and V by 3 bases; bases with no gene match: 10. The CDR3 covers 17 residues. Germline V gives CDR1 SGHAT, CDR2 FQNNGV. The CDR3 loop reads CASSFRSGLAESETQYF. The CDR3, as DNA: TGTGCCAGCAGCTTTCGCTCGGGACTAGCGGAGTCAGAGACCCAGTACTTC.

The genes are TRBV6-5 and TRBJ1-2; D ambiguous. This CDR3 comprises 14 residues. V shed 4 bases and J shed 5 bases, with 14 bases lying between them. Per germline, CDR1 MNHEY and CDR2 SVGAGI. The CDR3 here is CASSLGLGTYGYTF. The CDR3 coding sequence is TGTGCCAGCAGTTTGGGCCTCGGCACGTATGGCTACACCTTC.

Concerning this clone: A much larger clone lies one base from this, so it may be a read error. The J gene is TRBJ2-1, the V gene TRBV7-9, with 15 bases identical to TRBD2. Per germline, CDR1 SEHNR and CDR2 FQNEAQ (reference sequence). The CDR3 contains 17 residues. DNA for the CDR3: TGTTCCAGCAGCTCGACCGGGACTAGCGGGAGGCGCGATGAGCAGTTCTTC. This codes for CSSSSTGTSGRRDEQFF.